Each of the 20 T cell receptor beta chains below was sequenced from the same sample in a study of blood T cell repertoires in COVID-19. The table came from immunoSEQ multiplex PCR; TCRdb's copy has only in-frame clones and leaves some out. The sample consists of roughly 270,000 clones, approximately 86% of them appearing once. Input material: peripheral blood. These receptors all stem from a man aged 18 to 30 with active or convalescent COVID-19.

The V and J genes are TRBV11-2 and TRBJ2-3; the match to TRBD2 covers 9 bases. The CDR3 loop spans 17 amino acids. Germline trimming cut 1 base from V and 8 bases from J; bases unmatched to any gene: 13. The germline gives CDR1 SGHAT, CDR2 FQNNGV. This chain's CDR3 is CASSLGSGGPRTGTQYF. CDR3 DNA: TGTGCCAGCAGCTTAGGTAGCGGGGGCCCCCGAACGGGTACGCAGTATTTT.

This chain uses TRBV7-9 with TRBJ1-2; the D is unclear. V was clipped by 1 base and J by 2 bases, with 14 bases between them. The CDR3 consists of 16 residues. Germline CDR1 and CDR2: SEHNR and FQNEAQ (reference sequence). The CDR3 loop is CASSLGHLRENYGYTF. CDR3 nucleotide sequence: TGTGCCAGCAGCTTAGGACATTTAAGGGAGAACTATGGCTACACCTTC.

This clone was observed a single time. The chain links TRBV7-2 to TRBJ2-5, with a possible D match to TRBD2 (5 bases). The CDR3 extends over 15 amino acids. The germline V gene encodes CDR1 SGHTA and CDR2 FQGNSA. V lost 1 base to trimming and J lost 1 base, with 10 bases between them. CDR3 coding DNA: TGTGCCAGCAGCTTAGAAGGAGGAAGCCAAGAGACCCAGTACTTC. Amino acid sequence: CASSLEGGSQETQYF. Supplemented by reference TRBV7-2 and TRBJ2-5, the full variable domain reads GAGVSQSPSNKVTEKGKDVELRCDPISGHTALYWYRQSLGQGLEFLIYFQGNSAPDKSGLPSDRFSAERTGGSVSTLTIQRTQQEDSAVYLCASSLEGGSQETQYFGPGTRLLVL.

The CDR3: CASSPPLEEGNTEAFF. Written as DNA, the CDR3 is TGTGCCAGCTCACCTCCCCTCGAGGAGGGAAACACTGAAGCTTTCTTT. The rearrangement uses TRBV18 and TRBJ1-1; D is uncertain. This CDR3 is 16 amino acids long. Germline loops: CDR1 KGHSH, CDR2 LQKENI. Trimming left V 3 bases short and J 2 bases short, with 16 bases between.

The gene calls are TRBV6-2 or TRBV6-3 and TRBJ2-7, with D hard to call. The CDR3 has 15 amino acids. Germline assignment: CDR1 MNHEY and CDR2 SVGEGT. The V end was cut by 6 bases, the J end by 0 bases, with 15 bases between. CDR3: CASSKEKKSSYEQYF. The CDR3 DNA follows: TGTGCCAGCAGCAAGGAGAAAAAAAGCTCCTACGAGCAGTACTTC.

The chain has TRBV29-1 and TRBJ2-2; TRBD2 is a possible D gene (5 bases). Trimming shortened V by 3 bases and J by 4 bases, and 12 bases separated the two germline ends. CDR1 SQVTM and CDR2 ANQGSEA come from the germline V gene. The CDR3 is 14 amino acids. CDR3 loop: CSVDGARGTGELFF. The CDR3 coding sequence is TGCAGCGTTGACGGAGCACGGGGCACCGGGGAGCTGTTTTTT.

Comments on this clone: One end of the junction is discordant with germline, which a read error may explain. The rearrangement links TRBV7-6 to TRBJ1-1; TRBD1 matches 7 bases. The CDR3 contains 13 residues. The germline gives CDR1 SGHVS, CDR2 FNYEAQ. The CDR3 nucleotides read TGTGCCAGCAGCTCGGGACAGAACCCTGAAGCTTTCTTT. This codes for CASSSGQNPEAFF. Full variable domain (missing parts from reference TRBV7-6 and TRBJ1-1): GAGVSQSPRYKVTKRGQDVALRCDPISGHVSLYWYRQALGQGPEFLTYFNYEAQQDKSGLPNDRFSAERPEGSISTLTIQRTEQRDSAMYRCASSSGQNPEAFFGQGTRLTVV.

This clone is a singleton in its sample. The chain couples TRBV5-6 to TRBJ1-1, with D possibly TRBD1 on 5 matching bases. The CDR3 contains 15 residues. Germline CDR1 and CDR2: SGHDT and YYEEEE. V was shortened by 1 base and J by 2 bases, with 12 bases between the two germline ends. The CDR3 nucleotides are TGTGCCAGCAGCTTGTCGGCAGGGCTTAACACTGAAGCTTTCTTT. Translated, it gives CASSLSAGLNTEAFF.

V usage is TRBV7-2 and J usage is TRBJ1-3, with D perhaps TRBD1 (5 bases). CDR1 and CDR2 (germline): SGHTA, FQGNSA. The V end lost 3 bases, the J end lost 3 bases, and 24 bases lay between the germline ends. CDR3 length: 19 residues. The CDR3 loop reads CASSLIQGLGVEGGNTIYF. DNA for the CDR3: TGTGCCAGCAGCTTGATCCAGGGTTTAGGGGTAGAAGGTGGAAACACCATATATTTT.

This rearrangement joins TRBV23-1 to TRBJ1-1, with D perhaps TRBD1 (6 bases). TRBV23-1 is reported as an ORF; its role is uncertain. Deletions cut 2 bases from V and 1 base from J, with 20 bases between. The CDR3 has 18 amino acids. The chain's CDR3 is CASSQAEGGGAKNTEAFF. CDR3 DNA: TGCGCCAGCAGTCAAGCCGAAGGTGGGGGGGCAAAGAACACTGAAGCTTTCTTT.

The V call is TRBV18, the J call TRBJ1-1, with 10 positions matching TRBD1. This CDR3 has 14 residues. From germline, CDR1 is KGHSH and CDR2 LQKENI. The J segment lost 4 bases and the V segment lost 3 bases, leaving 2 bases of the junction unmatched. As DNA, the CDR3 is TGTGCCAGCTCACCCGGACAGGGGGTCACTGAAGCTTTCTTT. Translated, it gives CASSPGQGVTEAFF. Variable domain in full (rest from reference TRBV18 and TRBJ1-1): NAGVMQNPRHLVRRRGQEARLRCSPMKGHSHVYWYRQLPEEGLKFMVYLQKENIIDESGMPKERFSAEFPKEGPSILRIQQVVRGDSAAYFCASSPGQGVTEAFFGQGTRLTVV.

This rearrangement joins TRBV11-2 to TRBJ1-2, with D perhaps TRBD1 (5 bases). The CDR3 spans 14 residues. Germline V gives CDR1 SGHAT, CDR2 FQNNGV. The V gene lost 5 bases and the J gene lost 5 bases, with 15 bases spanning the gap. The CDR3 DNA follows: TGTGCCAGCAGCGCTAGGGGATTACTTTATGGCTACACCTTC. It translates to CASSARGLLYGYTF. The full variable domain, with the rest looked up from reference TRBV11-2 and TRBJ1-2, is EAGVAQSPRYKIIEKRQSVAFWCNPISGHATLYWYQQILGQGPKLLIQFQNNGVVDDSQLPKDRFSAERLKGVDSTLKIQPAKLEDSAVYLCASSARGLLYGYTFGSGTRLTVV.

The DNA for the CDR3 is TGTGCCAGCAGTGAAGGAAAAAACCTCTATAGCAATCAGCCCCAGCATTTT. It encodes CASSEGKNLYSNQPQHF. The chain joins TRBV6-1 to TRBJ1-5; D unclear. V lost 1 base to trimming and J lost 0 bases, with 13 bases between them. Germline V gives CDR1 MNHNS, CDR2 SASEGT. This CDR3 has 17 amino acids.

The V and J genes are TRBV15 and TRBJ2-1; 8 bases agree with TRBD2. Germline assignment: CDR1 LNHNV and CDR2 YYDKDF (reference sequence). This CDR3 is built from 12 residues. With V trimmed by 3 bases and J by 8 bases, 0 bases remained unmatched. In nucleotides, the CDR3 is TGTGCCACCAGCAGCGGGGGGGATGAGCAGTTCTTC. This codes for CATSSGGDEQFF.

This clone was detected a few times. The chain uses TRBV5-6 and TRBJ1-1, with 8 bases lining up with TRBD1. V shed 4 bases, J shed 7 bases, and the junction held 18 bases outside the gene matches. Germline V gives CDR1 SGHDT, CDR2 YYEEEE. CDR3 length: 17 amino acids. The CDR3 here is CASSGPYQPGGADEAFF. The CDR3 coding sequence is TGTGCCAGCAGCGGACCGTATCAACCAGGGGGCGCGGATGAAGCTTTCTTT.

There are a few counts of this clone. V and J are TRBV11-2 and TRBJ2-2, with TRBD1 as a possible D gene (6 bases). The CDR3 has 15 amino acids. Deletions cut 2 bases from V and 6 bases from J, with 13 bases between. Germline assignment: CDR1 SGHAT and CDR2 FQNNGV. The CDR3: CASSLTGTSAGELFF. The CDR3 coding sequence is TGTGCCAGCAGCTTAACCGGGACATCCGCCGGGGAGCTGTTTTTT.

V and J are TRBV3-1 (or the pseudogene TRBV3-2) and TRBJ2-3, with 10 bases lining up with TRBD1. CDR3 length: 17 amino acids. V lost 1 base and J lost 5; bases outside the gene matches: 9. CDR1 is LGHDT, CDR2 YNNKEL, per germline (reference sequence). CDR3 DNA: TGTGCCAGCAGCCAAGTGGCCGGGACAGGGGTTTTAGATACGCAGTATTTT. Its translation is CASSQVAGTGVLDTQYF.

The chain combines TRBV11-2 with TRBJ1-5, with a weak D call TRBD1 (5 bases). Germline assignment: CDR1 SGHAT and CDR2 FQNNGV. The CDR3 has 16 residues. Between the trimmed V and J ends, which lost 2 bases and 2 bases, there was a span of 13 bases. The CDR3 is CASSLYGGAGNQPQHF. The CDR3 DNA is TGTGCCAGCAGCTTATACGGGGGAGCGGGCAATCAGCCCCAGCATTTT. Complete variable domain (other parts from reference TRBV11-2 and TRBJ1-5): EAGVAQSPRYKIIEKRQSVAFWCNPISGHATLYWYQQILGQGPKLLIQFQNNGVVDDSQLPKDRFSAERLKGVDSTLKIQPAKLEDSAVYLCASSLYGGAGNQPQHFGDGTRLSIL.

The DNA for the CDR3 is TGTGCCAGCAGCGTAGGACGGACAGGGACTGGAAACACCATATATTTT. Translated, it gives CASSVGRTGTGNTIYF. The chain is built from TRBV9 and TRBJ1-3; 8 nucleotides align to TRBD1. The V gene's germline CDR1 is SGDLS and CDR2 YYNGEE. The length of the CDR3 is 16 residues. Trimming removed 0 bases from V and 2 bases from J; junction bases left unmatched: 4.

This chain connects TRBV7-9 to TRBJ2-3; D is unresolved. The CDR3 consists of 13 residues. CDR1 is SEHNR, CDR2 FQNEAQ, per germline (reference sequence). Trimming stripped 2 bases from V and 8 bases from J, with 11 bases between. As DNA, the CDR3 is TGTGCCAGCAGCTTACCTAGTGTGGGTACGCAGTATTTT. This gives the protein CASSLPSVGTQYF.